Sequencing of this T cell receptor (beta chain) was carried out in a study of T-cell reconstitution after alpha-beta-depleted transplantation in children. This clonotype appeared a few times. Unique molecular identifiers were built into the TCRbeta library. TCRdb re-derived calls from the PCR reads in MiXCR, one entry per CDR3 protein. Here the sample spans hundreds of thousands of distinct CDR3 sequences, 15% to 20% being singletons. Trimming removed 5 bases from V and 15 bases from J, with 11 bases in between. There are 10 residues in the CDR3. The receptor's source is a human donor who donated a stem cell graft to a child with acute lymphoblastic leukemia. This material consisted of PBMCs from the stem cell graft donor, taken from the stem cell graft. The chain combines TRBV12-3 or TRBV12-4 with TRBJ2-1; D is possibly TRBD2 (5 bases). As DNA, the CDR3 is TGTGCCAGCAGTAGCGGCACCCCGTTCTTC. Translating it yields CASSSGTPFF.